The sequence of this TCR beta chain was determined in a study of T cells in Graves' hyperthyroidism and ophthalmopathy. At the level of the study: Peripheral blood draws took place at initial diagnosis, ahead of any treatment.

Diagnosis relied on clinical symptoms, serum thyroxine and TRAb, thyroid ultrasound and orbital computed tomography. The sample holds many counts of this clonotype. Its antigen is undetermined. The CDR3 runs 15 residues. Germline CDR1 SGHNT, CDR2 YYREEE (reference sequence). Trimming left V 1 base short and J 7 bases short, with 15 bases between. TCR beta CDR3 regions were amplified from RNA transcripts. Initially, a first-round RT-PCR of the TCR CDR3 employed the HTBI primer set. TCRdb processed the multiplex PCR reads anew with MiXCR; each CDR3 protein has one entry. This sample carries 280,000 or so distinct CDR3 sequences, approximately 14% of them seen once, and the ten largest clones take roughly 31%. Broader study findings: A 13 V-J model separated ophthalmopathy from stable hyperthyroidism. Ophthalmopathy, which appeared later, was predicted by the model a median 6.5 months before onset.

The genes are TRBV5-4 and TRBJ2-1, with D possibly TRBD1 on 7 matching bases. Sequencing was carried out using blood. The clonotype comes from a woman in her 50s with Graves' hyperthyroidism that later progressed to Graves' ophthalmopathy. CDR3 amino acids: CASSLYRGGPNEQFF. The CDR3 DNA follows: TGTGCCAGCAGCTTGTACAGGGGAGGCCCAAATGAGCAGTTCTTC.